This is a list of T cell receptor beta chains from one sample in a study of beta chain features in type 1 diabetes. The table came from immunoSEQ multiplex PCR; TCRdb's copy has only in-frame clones and leaves some out. The profile shows 130,000 to 150,000 clones, around 9.3% of them singletons. Sequencing was done on a sample of naive CD4+ T cells from blood. The receptors originated from a man aged 18 to 29 in good health. Both conserved end residues are part of each CDR3. The order of the fields is D gene, J gene, V gene, clone size, CDR3 protein, CDR3 DNA. A D gene is named only where the DNA matches it firmly. A clone size is listed for some rows: how often the clone was seen (once, few, many), or a class if it is expanded.

TRBD1,TRBJ1-6,TRBV28,NA,CASSPPPGGGLTLHF,TGTGCCAGCAGTCCCCCCCCCGGAGGGGGCTTAACCCTCCACTTT
NA,TRBJ1-5,TRBV28,NA,CASYGHSLGQPQHF,TGTGCCAGCTACGGACACTCCTTAGGGCAGCCCCAGCATTTT
TRBD1,TRBJ1-2,TRBV18,few,CASSPLGTGEYGYTF,TGTGCCAGCTCACCGTTAGGGACAGGGGAATATGGCTACACCTTC
TRBD1,TRBJ2-7,TRBV5-4,NA,CASSPAGTGGVHEQYF,TGTGCCAGCAGCCCCGCCGGGACAGGGGGCGTCCACGAGCAGTACTTC
TRBD2,TRBJ2-5,TRBV6-6,few,CASSRRLAAGETQYF,TGTGCCAGCAGTCGGCGACTAGCGGCGGGAGAGACCCAGTACTTC
TRBD1,TRBJ1-2,TRBV30,NA,CAWTPGDRGYTF,TGTGCCTGGACCCCCGGGGACAGGGGCTACACCTTC
NA,TRBJ1-2,TRBV7-3,NA,CASSPDPQALYGYTF,TGTGCCAGCAGCCCTGATCCACAGGCCTTATATGGCTACACCTTC
TRBD2,TRBJ2-1,TRBV18,once,CASSPGAGVNEQFF,TGTGCCAGCTCACCAGGGGCGGGGGTCAATGAGCAGTTCTTC
TRBD2,TRBJ2-1,TRBV11-3,NA,CASSSRGGRGNEQFF,TGTGCCAGCAGCTCGCGGGGGGGCCGAGGAAATGAGCAGTTCTTC
NA,TRBJ2-7,TRBV7-8,few,CASSLGRTTSDAQYF,TGTGCCAGCAGCTTAGGGCGGACTACGAGTGACGCGCAGTACTTC
NA,TRBJ1-2,TRBV6-1,once,CASSEGPRNYGYTF,TGTGCCAGCAGTGAGGGGCCGAGAAACTATGGCTACACCTTC
NA,TRBJ2-1,TRBV7-2,few,CASSLAVTVGPYNEQFF,TGTGCCAGCAGCTTAGCGGTGACAGTGGGGCCCTACAATGAGCAGTTCTTC
NA,TRBJ2-7,TRBV4-3,few,CASSQDGGLSEQYF,TGCGCCAGCAGCCAAGACGGGGGGCTATCCGAGCAGTACTTC
NA,TRBJ2-2,TRBV4-2,few,CASSQDPAGNTGELFF,TGTGCCAGCAGCCAAGATCCGGCAGGGAACACCGGGGAGCTGTTTTTT
TRBD1,TRBJ1-1,TRBV4-3,NA,CASSGQERTEAFF,TGCGCCAGCAGCGGACAGGAGAGGACTGAAGCCTTCTTT
NA,TRBJ2-3,TRBV7-9,many,CASSSQTGADTQYF,TGTGCCAGCAGCTCTCAGACAGGCGCAGATACGCAGTATTTT
TRBD1,TRBJ1-3,TRBV4-2,NA,CASSQGTGIDRGNTIYF,TGTGCCAGCAGCCAGGGGACAGGCATTGACCGAGGAAACACCATATATTTT
NA,TRBJ2-5,TRBV19,NA,CASSRRDEGRRGETQYF,TGTGCCAGTAGTAGACGTGACGAGGGACGACGGGGGGAGACCCAGTACTTC
NA,TRBJ2-3,TRBV5-1,few,CASSLGQEGTDTQYF,TGCGCCAGCAGCTTGGGACAGGAGGGCACAGATACGCAGTATTTT
TRBD1,TRBJ1-5,TRBV28,NA,CASRWTGAQPQHF,TGTGCCAGCAGGTGGACAGGGGCTCAGCCCCAGCATTTT
NA,TRBJ2-7,TRBV6-5,few,CASSYSSSASYEQYF,TGTGCCAGCAGTTACTCGTCCAGCGCTTCCTACGAGCAGTACTTC
NA,TRBJ2-4,TRBV29-1,many,CSVVPRAKNIQYF,TGCAGCGTTGTTCCCAGGGCCAAAAACATTCAGTACTTC
NA,TRBJ2-1,TRBV6-5,few,CASSYAVNEQFF,TGTGCCAGCAGTTACGCAGTGAATGAGCAGTTCTTC
NA,TRBJ2-7,TRBV7-9,NA,CASSPPAGRGYEQYF,TGTGCCAGCAGCCCCCCCGCGGGGCGGGGCTACGAGCAGTACTTC
NA,TRBJ2-3,TRBV4-2,many,CASSQVLRADTQYF,TGTGCCAGCAGCCAAGTCTTGAGGGCAGATACGCAGTATTTT
NA,TRBJ2-7,TRBV7-9,NA,CASSSLLTGLSYEQYF,TGTGCCAGCAGCTCCCTCCTTACAGGGCTCTCCTACGAGCAGTACTTC
TRBD1,TRBJ2-7,TRBV4-1,few,CASSPTPRQGGEQYF,TGCGCCAGCAGCCCCACCCCAAGACAGGGCGGCGAGCAGTACTTC
TRBD1,TRBJ1-5,TRBV5-5,few,CASSLPDRDNQPQHF,TGTGCCAGCAGCTTGCCGGACAGGGACAATCAGCCCCAGCATTTT
TRBD1,TRBJ2-5,TRBV11-2,NA,CASHFSGGTQETQYF,TGTGCCAGCCACTTCTCAGGGGGTACACAAGAGACCCAGTACTTC
TRBD1,TRBJ2-7,TRBV4-2,NA,CASSLTGTLLSYEQYF,TGTGCCAGCAGCCTGACAGGGACCTTACTTTCCTACGAGCAGTACTTC
NA,TRBJ2-3,TRBV7-9,few,CASSTRLGADTQYF,TGTGCCAGCAGCACCAGGTTAGGGGCAGATACGCAGTATTTT
NA,TRBJ1-2,TRBV4-1,NA,CASSQDQAPLGYTF,TGCGCCAGCAGCCAAGATCAGGCCCCTTTGGGCTACACCTTC
NA,TRBJ1-2,TRBV7-2,few,CASSLGTYGYTF,TGTGCCAGCAGCTTAGGGACATATGGCTACACCTTC
TRBD2,TRBJ2-2,TRBV19,few,CASSIGTGGGTGELFF,TGTGCCAGTAGTATCGGGACCGGCGGGGGCACCGGGGAGCTGTTTTTT
NA,TRBJ2-5,TRBV28,few,CASSLYYQETQYF,TGTGCCAGCAGTTTATACTACCAAGAGACCCAGTACTTC
NA,TRBJ2-6,TRBV7-9,NA,CASSSPLYSGANVLTF,TGTGCCAGCAGCTCCCCACTGTACTCTGGGGCCAACGTCCTGACTTTC
TRBD2,TRBJ2-3,TRBV5-4,NA,CASKLRSSGYTDTQYF,TGTGCCAGCAAGCTTAGGTCTAGCGGGTACACAGATACGCAGTATTTT
NA,TRBJ2-7,TRBV6-5,NA,CASSYFAGANEQYF,TGTGCCAGCAGTTACTTTGCAGGGGCCAACGAGCAGTACTTC
NA,TRBJ2-7,TRBV7-9,NA,CASSLARQTEQYF,TGTGCCAGCAGCTTAGCGCGACAGACCGAGCAGTACTTC
TRBD2,TRBJ2-1,TRBV27,few,CASSGEGHGVKSYNEQFF,TGTGCCAGCAGCGGGGAGGGGCACGGGGTGAAGTCCTACAATGAGCAGTTCTTC
TRBD1,TRBJ2-7,TRBV2,NA,CASSSQGYEQYF,TGTGCCAGCAGTTCACAGGGGTACGAGCAGTACTTC
NA,TRBJ1-1,TRBV6-1,NA,CASIRTEYTEAFF,TGTGCCAGCATTAGGACAGAGTACACTGAAGCTTTCTTT